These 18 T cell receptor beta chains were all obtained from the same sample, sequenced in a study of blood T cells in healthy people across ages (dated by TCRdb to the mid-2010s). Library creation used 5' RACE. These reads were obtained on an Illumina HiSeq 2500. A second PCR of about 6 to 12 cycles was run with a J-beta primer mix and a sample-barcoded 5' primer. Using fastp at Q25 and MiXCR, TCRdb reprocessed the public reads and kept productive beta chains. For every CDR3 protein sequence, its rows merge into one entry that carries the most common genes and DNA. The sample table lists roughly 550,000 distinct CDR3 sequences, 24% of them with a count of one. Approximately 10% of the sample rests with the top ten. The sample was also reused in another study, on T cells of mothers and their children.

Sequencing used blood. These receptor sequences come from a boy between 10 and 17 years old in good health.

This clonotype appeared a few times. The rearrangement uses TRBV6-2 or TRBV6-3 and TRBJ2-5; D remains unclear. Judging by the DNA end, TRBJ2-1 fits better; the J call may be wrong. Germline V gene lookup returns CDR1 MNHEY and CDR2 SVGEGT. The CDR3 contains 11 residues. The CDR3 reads CASSHGFEQFF. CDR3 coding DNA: TGTGCCAGCAGTCATGGCTTTGAGCAGTTCTTC.

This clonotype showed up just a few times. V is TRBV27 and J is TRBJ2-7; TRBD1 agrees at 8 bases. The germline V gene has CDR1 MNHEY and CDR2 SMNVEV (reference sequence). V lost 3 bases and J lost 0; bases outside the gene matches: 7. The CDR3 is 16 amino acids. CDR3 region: CASSFIRTGYSYEQYF. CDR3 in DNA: TGTGCCAGCAGTTTTATCAGGACAGGGTACTCCTACGAGCAGTACTTC.

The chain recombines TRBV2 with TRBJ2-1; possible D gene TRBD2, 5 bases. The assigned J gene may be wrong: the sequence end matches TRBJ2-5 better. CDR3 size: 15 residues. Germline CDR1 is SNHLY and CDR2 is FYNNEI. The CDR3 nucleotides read TGTGCCAGCAGGGACCTAAGCGGATCGAAAGAGACCCAGTACTTC. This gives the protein CASRDLSGSKETQYF.

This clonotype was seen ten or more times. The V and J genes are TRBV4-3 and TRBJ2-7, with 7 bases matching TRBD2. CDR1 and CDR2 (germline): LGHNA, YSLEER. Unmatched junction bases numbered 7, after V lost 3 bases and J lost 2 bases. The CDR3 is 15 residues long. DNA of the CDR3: TGCGCCAGCAGCCAGGGCGGGGGTGCCCCCTACGAGCAGTACTTC. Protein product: CASSQGGGAPYEQYF.

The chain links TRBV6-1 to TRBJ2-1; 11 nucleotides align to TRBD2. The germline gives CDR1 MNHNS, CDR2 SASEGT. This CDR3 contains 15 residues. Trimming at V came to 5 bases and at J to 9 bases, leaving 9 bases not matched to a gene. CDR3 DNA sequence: TGTGCCAGCAGTCCCGTAGCGGGGGGGCGTTTTGAGCAGTTCTTC. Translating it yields CASSPVAGGRFEQFF.

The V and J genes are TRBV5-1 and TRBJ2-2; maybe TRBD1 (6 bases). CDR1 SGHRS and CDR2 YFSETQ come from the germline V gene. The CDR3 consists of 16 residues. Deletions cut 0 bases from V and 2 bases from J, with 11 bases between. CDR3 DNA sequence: TGCGCCAGCAGCTTGGTAGGGGGACAAAACACCGGGGAGCTGTTTTTT. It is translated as CASSLVGGQNTGELFF.

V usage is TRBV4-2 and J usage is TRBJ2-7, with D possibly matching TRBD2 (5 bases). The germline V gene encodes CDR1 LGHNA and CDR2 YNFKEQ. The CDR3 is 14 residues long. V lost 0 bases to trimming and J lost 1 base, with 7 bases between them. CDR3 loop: CASSQDSGSYEQYF. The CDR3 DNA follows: TGTGCCAGCAGCCAAGATTCGGGGTCCTACGAGCAGTACTTC.

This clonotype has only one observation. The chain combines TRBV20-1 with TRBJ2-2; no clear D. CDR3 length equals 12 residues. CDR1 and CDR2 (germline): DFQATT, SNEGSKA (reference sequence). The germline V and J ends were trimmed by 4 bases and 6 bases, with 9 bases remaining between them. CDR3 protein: CSAMVEPGELFF. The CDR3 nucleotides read TGCAGTGCTATGGTCGAACCCGGGGAGCTGTTTTTT.

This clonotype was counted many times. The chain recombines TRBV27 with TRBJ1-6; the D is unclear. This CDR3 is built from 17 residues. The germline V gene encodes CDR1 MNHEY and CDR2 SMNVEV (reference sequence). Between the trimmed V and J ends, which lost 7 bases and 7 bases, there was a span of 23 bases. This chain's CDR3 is CASTSRGEDGPNSPLHF. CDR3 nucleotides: TGTGCCAGCACTTCCCGCGGAGAGGATGGACCCAATTCACCCCTCCACTTT.

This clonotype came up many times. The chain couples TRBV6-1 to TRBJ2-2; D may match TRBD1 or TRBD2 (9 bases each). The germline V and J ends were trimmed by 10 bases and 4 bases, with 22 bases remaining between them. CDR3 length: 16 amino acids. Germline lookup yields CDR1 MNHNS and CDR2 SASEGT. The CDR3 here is CATDRGTSISTGELFF. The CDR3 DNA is TGTGCCACCGACAGGGGGACTAGCATTTCCACCGGGGAGCTGTTTTTT.

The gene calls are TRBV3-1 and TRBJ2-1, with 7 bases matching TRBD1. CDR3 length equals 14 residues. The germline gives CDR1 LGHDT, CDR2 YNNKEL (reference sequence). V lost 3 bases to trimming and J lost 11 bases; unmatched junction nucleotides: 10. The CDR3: CASSQVQTGTKQFF. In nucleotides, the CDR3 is TGTGCCAGCAGCCAGGTCCAGACAGGGACGAAGCAGTTCTTC.

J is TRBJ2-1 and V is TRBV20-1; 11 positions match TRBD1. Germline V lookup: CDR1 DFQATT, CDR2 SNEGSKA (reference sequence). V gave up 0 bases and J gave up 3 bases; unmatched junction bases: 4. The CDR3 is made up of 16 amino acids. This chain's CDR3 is CSARERGTGGYNEQFF. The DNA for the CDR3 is TGCAGTGCTAGAGAACGGGGGACAGGGGGCTACAATGAGCAGTTCTTC.

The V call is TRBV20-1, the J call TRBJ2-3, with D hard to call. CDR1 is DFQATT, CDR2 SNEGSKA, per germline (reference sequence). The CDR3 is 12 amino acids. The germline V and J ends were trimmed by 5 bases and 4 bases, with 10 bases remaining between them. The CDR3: CSAVLGSDTQYF. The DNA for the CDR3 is TGCAGTGCTGTTCTAGGATCAGATACGCAGTATTTT.

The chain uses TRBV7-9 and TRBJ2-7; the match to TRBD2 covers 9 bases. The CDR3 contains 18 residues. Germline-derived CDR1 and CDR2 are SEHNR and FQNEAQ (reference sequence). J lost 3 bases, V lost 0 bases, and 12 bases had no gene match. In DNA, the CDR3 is TGTGCCAGCAGCTTAGCGCTAAGTAGCGGGGGCTTGGACTACGAGCAGTACTTC. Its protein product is CASSLALSSGGLDYEQYF.

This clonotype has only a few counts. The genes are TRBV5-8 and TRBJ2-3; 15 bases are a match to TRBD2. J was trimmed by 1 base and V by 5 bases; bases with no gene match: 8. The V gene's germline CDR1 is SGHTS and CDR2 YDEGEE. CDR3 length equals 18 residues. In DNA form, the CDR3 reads TGTGCCAGCAGGACCGGGACTAGCGGGGGGCTTCGCACAGATACGCAGTATTTT. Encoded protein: CASRTGTSGGLRTDTQYF.

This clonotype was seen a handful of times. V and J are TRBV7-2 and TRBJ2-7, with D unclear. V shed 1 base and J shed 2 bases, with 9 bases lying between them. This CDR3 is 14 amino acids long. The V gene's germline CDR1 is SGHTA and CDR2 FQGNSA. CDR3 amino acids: CASSLGLLAYEQYF. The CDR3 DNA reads TGTGCCAGCAGCTTAGGGCTCCTCGCCTACGAGCAGTACTTC.

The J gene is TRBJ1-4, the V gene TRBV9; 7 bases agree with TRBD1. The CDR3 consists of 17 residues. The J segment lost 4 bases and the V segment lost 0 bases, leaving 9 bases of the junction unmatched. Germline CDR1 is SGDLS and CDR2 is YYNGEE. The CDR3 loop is CASSVAARRDSNEKLFF. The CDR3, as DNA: TGTGCCAGCAGCGTAGCGGCGAGGAGGGACAGTAATGAAAAACTGTTTTTT.

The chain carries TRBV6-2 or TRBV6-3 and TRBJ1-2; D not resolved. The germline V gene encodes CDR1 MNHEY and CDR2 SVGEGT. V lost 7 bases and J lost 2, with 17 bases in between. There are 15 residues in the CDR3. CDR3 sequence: CASTRSRTANYGYTF. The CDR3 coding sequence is TGTGCCAGCACCAGATCTAGGACGGCAAACTATGGCTACACCTTC.